What follows are 13 T cell receptor beta chains derived from one specimen sequenced in a study of T cells in Graves' hyperthyroidism and ophthalmopathy. What was amplified from RNA transcripts were TCR beta CDR3 regions. A set of HTBI primers served as the primers for a first-round RT-PCR of the TCR CDR3. Each CDR3 protein gets one entry after TCRdb re-called the multiplex PCR reads with MiXCR. This table holds around 660,000 distinct CDR3 sequences, about 45% found once. The sample taken for sequencing was peripheral blood or thyroid tissue (not recorded which). These receptors were obtained from an adult man with Graves' disease, either hyperthyroidism or ophthalmopathy (not recorded which).

This clonotype came up a few times. The chain combines TRBV7-6 with TRBJ1-5, with 7 nucleotides matching TRBD1. The CDR3 is 15 amino acids. Germline V gene lookup returns CDR1 SGHVS and CDR2 FNYEAQ. V dropped 7 bases and J dropped 0; count of bases not matched to a gene: 6. CDR3: CASNPGTVSNQPQHF. The DNA of the CDR3 is TGTGCCAGCAACCCCGGGACAGTTAGCAATCAGCCCCAGCATTTT.

This clonotype occurred a few times. The CDR3 region has the DNA TGTGCCATCAGTAAGGACAGGGGGGACTACGAGCAGTACTTC. It translates to CAISKDRGDYEQYF. The chain carries TRBV10-3 and TRBJ2-7; TRBD1 aligns across 10 bases. V was clipped by 5 bases and J by 3 bases; unmatched bases: 4. Germline V gene lookup returns CDR1 ENHRY and CDR2 SYGVKD. The CDR3 contains 14 residues.

This chain connects TRBV2 to TRBJ1-1, with 7 bases that match TRBD1. Trimming cost V 5 bases and J 3 bases; bases outside gene matches: 9. The V gene's germline CDR1 is SNHLY and CDR2 FYNNEI. This CDR3 is 15 amino acids long. CDR3 protein: CASSSRQGLDTEAFF. CDR3 DNA: TGTGCCAGCAGTTCCCGACAGGGCTTAGACACTGAAGCTTTCTTT.

This clonotype was found a few times. The CDR3 reads CASSQIRGGNGYTF. For the CDR3, the DNA is TGTGCCAGCAGCCAAATCCGGGGAGGGAATGGCTACACCTTC. V gene TRBV16 combines with J gene TRBJ1-2; D gene ambiguous. V lost 2 bases and J lost 6, with 13 bases in between. The CDR3 extends over 14 amino acids. Germline assignment: CDR1 KGHSY and CDR2 FQNENV.

The rearrangement joins TRBV2 to TRBJ2-7; D ambiguous. The CDR3 is 13 amino acids. V shed 0 bases and J shed 6 bases, with 9 bases lying between them. Germline values: CDR1 SNHLY, CDR2 FYNNEI. CDR3 DNA sequence: TGTGCCAGCAGTGAAGCAGGGTGGGGCGAGCAGTACTTC. It codes for CASSEAGWGEQYF.

The rearrangement links TRBV12-3 or TRBV12-4 to TRBJ2-5, with 9 bases that match TRBD1. V gave up 6 bases and J gave up 5 bases; unmatched junction bases: 19. There are 18 residues in the CDR3. The CDR3 nucleotides are TGTGCCAGCAGACTGACAGGGGGGGTTACTGAAGCGCTGGAGACCCAGTACTTC. Its protein product is CASRLTGGVTEALETQYF.

In its sample, this clonotype was seen a few times. V gene TRBV25-1 combines with J gene TRBJ1-3; 8 positions match TRBD1. The junction had 7 bases not matched to a gene; V was cut back by 6 bases and J by 3 bases. CDR1 and CDR2 from the germline V gene are MGHDK and SYGVNS. The CDR3 runs 15 residues. CDR3 nucleotide sequence: TGTGCCAGCAGCTGGGGGACAGGCTTTGGAAACACCATATATTTT. Translation: CASSWGTGFGNTIYF.

This clonotype was seen ten or more times. The rearrangement links TRBV19 to TRBJ2-7, with a weak D call TRBD1 (8 bases). V lost 5 bases, J lost 2 bases, and 13 bases lay in between. Germline V gene sequence: CDR1 LNHDA, CDR2 SQIVND (reference sequence). This CDR3 has 14 amino acids. The CDR3 region has the DNA TGTGCCAGTAGTGGGAGGGACAGGACCTACGAGCAGTACTTC. This codes for CASSGRDRTYEQYF.

In this sample, this clonotype turned up many times. V gene TRBV7-9 combines with J gene TRBJ1-6; no firm D call. CDR1 is SEHNR and CDR2 is FQNEAQ in the germline V gene (reference sequence). The V end was cut by 6 bases, the J end by 9 bases, with 9 bases between. The CDR3 loop spans 12 amino acids. DNA of the CDR3: TGTGCCAGCAGTGTGCCTACTTCACCCCTCCACTTT. Its protein product is CASSVPTSPLHF.

This chain uses TRBV6-5 with TRBJ1-3, with TRBD1 as a possible D gene (5 bases). The CDR3 runs 16 residues. The germline gives CDR1 MNHEY, CDR2 SVGAGI. Trimming took off 6 bases at V and 0 bases at J, with 15 bases between the two ends. CDR3 nucleotides: TGTGCCAGCAGCCTCGGGGCAACCTTCTCTGGAAACACCATATATTTT. Translation gives CASSLGATFSGNTIYF.

As for this clonotype: One end of the junction does not line up with germline, which may come from a read error. J is TRBJ2-7 and V is TRBV7-4, with 14 bases matching TRBD2. The CDR3 is made up of 15 amino acids. Germline-derived CDR1 and CDR2 are SGHVT and SQSDAQ. This CDR3 is CASSLAGTSGSEQYF. CDR3 DNA: TGTGCCAGCAGCTTAGCCGGGACTAGCGGGAGCGAGCAATACTTC.

With respect to this clonotype: Germline and junction disagree at one end, which may indicate a read error. The chain joins TRBV20-1 to TRBJ1-5; 12 bases align to TRBD1. CDR1 is DFQATT and CDR2 is SNEGSKA in the germline V gene (reference sequence). The length of the CDR3 is 15 residues. CDR3 residues: CGAKTGQGATQPQHF. CDR3 nucleotide sequence: TGCGGTGCCAAAACGGGACAGGGGGCCACACAGCCCCAGCATTTT.

The chain carries TRBV11-2 and TRBJ1-2; no clear D gene. CDR3 length: 13 amino acids. Trimming left V 5 bases short and J 12 bases short, with 19 bases between. Per the germline V gene, CDR1 is SGHAT and CDR2 is FQNNGV. Here the CDR3 reads CASSPPQRTGDTF. The CDR3 DNA reads TGTGCCAGCAGCCCCCCCCAGCGAACGGGCGACACCTTC.